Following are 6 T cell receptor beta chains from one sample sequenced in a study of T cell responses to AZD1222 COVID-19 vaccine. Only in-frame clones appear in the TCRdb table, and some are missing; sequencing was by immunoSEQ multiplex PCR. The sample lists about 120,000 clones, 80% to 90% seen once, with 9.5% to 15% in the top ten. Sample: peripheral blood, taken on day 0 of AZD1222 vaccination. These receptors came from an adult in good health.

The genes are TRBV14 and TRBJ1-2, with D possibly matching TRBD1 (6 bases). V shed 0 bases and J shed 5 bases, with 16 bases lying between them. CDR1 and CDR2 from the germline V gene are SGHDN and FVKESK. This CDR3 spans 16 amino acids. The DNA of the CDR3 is TGTGCCAGCAGCCAAGATATGGGGGCGCGGGGATATGGCTACACCTTC. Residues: CASSQDMGARGYGYTF.

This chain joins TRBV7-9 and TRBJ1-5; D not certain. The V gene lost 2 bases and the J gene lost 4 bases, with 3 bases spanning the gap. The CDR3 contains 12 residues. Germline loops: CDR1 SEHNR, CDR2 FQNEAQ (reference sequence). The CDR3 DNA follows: TGTGCCAGCAGCTTACCGAATCAGCCCCAGCATTTT. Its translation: CASSLPNQPQHF.

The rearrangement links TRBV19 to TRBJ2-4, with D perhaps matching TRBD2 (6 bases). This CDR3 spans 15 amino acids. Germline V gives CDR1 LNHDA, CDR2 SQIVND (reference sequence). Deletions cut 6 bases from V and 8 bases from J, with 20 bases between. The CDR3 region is CASSTGFGGPDIQYF. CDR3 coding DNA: TGTGCCAGTAGCACGGGGTTTGGAGGGCCGGACATTCAGTACTTC.

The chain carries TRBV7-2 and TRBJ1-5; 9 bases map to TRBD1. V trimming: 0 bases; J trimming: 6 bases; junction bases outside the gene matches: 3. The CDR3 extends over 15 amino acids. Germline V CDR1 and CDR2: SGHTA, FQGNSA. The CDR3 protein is CASSLATGGGQPQHF. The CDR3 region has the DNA TGTGCCAGCAGCTTAGCAACAGGGGGCGGTCAGCCCCAGCATTTT.

This CDR3 reads CASSTHRGGLDEAFF. CDR3 nucleotides: TGCGCCAGCAGTACCCACAGGGGGGGCCTCGATGAAGCTTTCTTT. The chain recombines TRBV5-1 with TRBJ1-1; 8 bases fit TRBD1. Looked up from germline, CDR1 is SGHRS and CDR2 is YFSETQ. The CDR3 consists of 15 residues. With V trimmed by 5 bases and J by 7 bases, 13 bases remained unmatched.

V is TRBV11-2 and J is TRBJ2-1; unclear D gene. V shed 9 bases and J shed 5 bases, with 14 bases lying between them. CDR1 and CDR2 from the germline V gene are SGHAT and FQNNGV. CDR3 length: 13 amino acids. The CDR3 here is CASRQPTDNEQFF. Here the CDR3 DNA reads TGTGCCAGTCGGCAGCCTACAGACAATGAGCAGTTCTTC.